This T cell receptor (beta chain) derives from a study of low-dose radiotherapy and immunotherapy resistance in tumors. Study as a whole: In Cohort 2, 1 Gy per fraction was delivered every two weeks, for a total of 13 Gy over 26 weeks.

This CDR3 comprises 13 residues. Germline CDR1 SGHVS, CDR2 FQNEAQ. Time point denoted: after trial treatment. Treatment described: LDRT plus nivolumab, ipilimumab, low-dose cyclophosphamide and aspirin (RACIN trial). Donors were dosed with nivolumab and ipilimumab; they also received aspirin, low-dose cyclophosphamide and low-dose radiotherapy. With TRAV- and TRBV-specific primers, first-strand cDNA was made, covering the alpha and beta chains. For amplifying TCRs, the PCR ran for approximately 18 cycles with Phusion, which was used together with a constant-region primer and the adapter on the V primers. In TCRdb, the reads were re-called with MiXCR into one record per CDR3 protein. Among about 30,000 distinct CDR3 sequences listed, less than 65% were seen once. A remark on this clonotype: At one end, the junction sequence differs from germline, possibly due to a read error.

The TCR was taken from a male donor with gallbladder cancer. The chain is built from TRBV7-8 and TRBJ2-7; D unresolved. The sample was PBMCs, taken after low-dose radiotherapy plus immunotherapy. CDR3 coding DNA: TGCGCCAGCAGCCTCGCCAGTTCCTACGAGCAGTACTTC. It encodes CASSLASSYEQYF.